This section outlines one TCR beta chain sequence together with its context. Unique molecular identifiers were used in preparing the TCRbeta library. TCRdb re-called the PCR reads through MiXCR, storing one row per CDR3 protein. The sample holds roughly 400,000 distinct CDR3 sequences; over 20% are singletons and the top ten take less than 4.5%. The CDR3 consists of 14 residues. V gave up 3 bases and J gave up 5 bases, with 10 bases separating them. Germline V gives CDR1 MGHRA, CDR2 YSYEKL. This sample was included in a study of T-cell reconstitution after alpha-beta-depleted transplantation in children.

The receptor comes from a human donor who donated a stem cell graft to a child with acute myeloid leukemia. The chain combines TRBV4-1 with TRBJ2-2, with D unresolved. The sample here was PBMCs from the stem cell graft donor, taken from the stem cell graft. The CDR3 DNA is TGCGCCAGCAGCCAGTTTATTGGGACCGGGGAGCTGTTTTTT. Translating gives CASSQFIGTGELFF.